The 23 T cell receptor beta chains given below trace back to one sample, sequenced in a study of regulatory T cells in long-lasting Graves disease. Time point here: newly diagnosed GD, antithyroid drugs for less than 3 months. The TCR library was made from RNA that had been extracted from PBMCs in TRIzol. Construction of the TCR beta libraries employed iRepertoire HTBI primers in conjunction with Arm-PCR of CDR3 regions. TCRdb independently ran MiXCR on the multiplex PCR reads; one entry per CDR3 protein. The data show 500,000 to 700,000 distinct CDR3 sequences, with about 16% seen just once and about 17% held by the top ten. These data are also associated with another study on T cells in Graves' hyperthyroidism and ophthalmopathy.

The source was peripheral blood mononuclear cells (PBMCs), collected at new diagnosis, from a patient treated with antithyroid drugs. The receptors come from a woman aged 30 to 39 with Graves disease.

This clonotype was seen repeatedly, ten times or more. This sequence joins TRBV6-2 or TRBV6-3 and TRBJ2-6; D call uncertain. Per the germline V gene, CDR1 is MNHEY and CDR2 is SVGEGT. The CDR3 loop spans 17 amino acids. Trimming pared 5 bases from V and 0 bases from J, leaving 14 bases between. CDR3: CASSEEQLSSGANVLTF. In DNA form, the CDR3 reads TGTGCCAGCAGTGAGGAACAGCTAAGCTCTGGGGCCAACGTCCTGACTTTC.

Many counts were recorded for this clonotype. V is TRBV30 and J is TRBJ1-2; 8 bases are shared with TRBD1. CDR1 and CDR2 from the germline V gene are GTSNPN and SVGIG (reference sequence). The CDR3 loop spans 15 amino acids. The ends lost 1 base at V and 1 base at J; junction bases unmatched: 5. CDR3 sequence: CAWSAGQGHNYGYTF. In DNA form, the CDR3 reads TGTGCCTGGAGTGCCGGACAGGGCCATAACTATGGCTACACCTTC.

V is TRBV29-1 and J is TRBJ1-1; a weak D match, TRBD1 (6 bases). Germline CDR1 SQVTM, CDR2 ANQGSEA. V dropped 5 bases and J dropped 4 bases, with 17 bases sitting between them. The CDR3 runs to 14 residues. CDR3 sequence (DNA): TGCAGCGTTAACCGAGGGGGAGTCGCCACTGAAGCTTTCTTT. This sequence encodes CSVNRGGVATEAFF.

This clonotype has a handful of counts. This rearrangement joins TRBV24-1 to TRBJ2-3, with 12 bases matching TRBD2. Trimming at V came to 10 bases and at J to 3 bases, leaving 4 bases not matched to a gene. CDR1 is KGHDR and CDR2 is SFDVKD in the germline V gene. This CDR3 spans 14 amino acids. CDR3 nucleotides: TGTGCCACACTAGCGGGAGGAAGTACAGATACGCAGTATTTT. It translates to CATLAGGSTDTQYF.

At least ten counts were recorded for this clonotype. One end of the junction is discordant with germline, which a read error may explain. The chain recombines TRBV2 with TRBJ1-5, with D tentatively TRBD1 (5 bases). The germline V gene encodes CDR1 SNHLY and CDR2 FYNNEI. The CDR3 contains 13 residues. CDR3 protein: CASSDRGNQPQHF. The CDR3 DNA reads TGCGCCAGCAGTGACCGGGGGAATCAGCCCCAGCATTTT.

This clonotype was found many times. The chain couples TRBV28 to TRBJ2-3, with D possibly matching TRBD2 (6 bases). This CDR3 region has 15 residues. The germline gives CDR1 MDHEN, CDR2 SYDVKM. V was pared by 3 bases and J by 2 bases, with 12 bases between. The CDR3 nucleotides are TGTGCCAGCAGTTTCCGGGCGGGGCACACAGATACGCAGTATTTT. Translation gives CASSFRAGHTDTQYF.

This clonotype was seen many times. This chain uses TRBV7-8 with TRBJ2-2, with 7 bases aligning to TRBD2. The CDR3 is 15 residues long. CDR1 is SGHVS and CDR2 is FQNEAQ in the germline V gene. The V and J ends lost 1 base and 5 bases, in that order; junction bases with no gene match: 4. The CDR3 DNA follows: TGTGCCAGCAGCTTAGGCGGGAGTAAGACCGGGGAGCTGTTTTTT. This gives the protein CASSLGGSKTGELFF.

J is TRBJ1-6 and V is TRBV28; possibly TRBD1 for D (6 bases). The CDR3 has 14 residues. The germline CDR1 and CDR2 sequences are MDHEN and SYDVKM. With 8 bases removed from V and 6 bases from J, the gap between germline ends came to 14 bases. DNA for the CDR3: TGTGCCAGCTTACAGGGTTCTCTTAATTCACCCCTCCACTTT. It specifies CASLQGSLNSPLHF.

This clonotype was seen ten or more times. The V gene is TRBV15, the J gene TRBJ1-5; the D is unclear. The germline V gene encodes CDR1 LNHNV and CDR2 YYDKDF (reference sequence). CDR3 length equals 14 residues. Trimming cost V 1 base and J 4 bases, with 8 bases left between them. CDR3 sequence (DNA): TGTGCCACCAGCAGAGCCCAGGCGAATCAGCCCCAGCATTTT. Its protein product is CATSRAQANQPQHF.

Many counts were recorded for this clonotype. The J gene is TRBJ1-2, the V gene TRBV2, with TRBD1 as a possible D gene (6 bases). The CDR3 spans 12 residues. Germline V gives CDR1 SNHLY, CDR2 FYNNEI. Deletions cut 5 bases from V and 8 bases from J, with 12 bases between. The CDR3 region has the DNA TGTGCCAGCAGTACAGGGCGAGGCGGCTACACCTTC. Its protein is CASSTGRGGYTF.

This clonotype was observed many times. This chain joins TRBV20-1 and TRBJ1-4; TRBD1 might be the D (5 bases). Germline loops: CDR1 DFQATT, CDR2 SNEGSKA (reference sequence). This CDR3 is built from 16 residues. V gave up 5 bases and J gave up 0 bases, with 16 bases separating them. CDR3: CSAPLGPYATNEKLFF. CDR3 sequence (DNA): TGCAGTGCTCCACTGGGGCCCTATGCAACTAATGAAAAACTGTTTTTT.

The CDR3 DNA follows: TGTGCCAGCAGCTCAGGAGCCATAGCGGGAGGCAGGCTGGAGCAGTTCTTC. Translation: CASSSGAIAGGRLEQFF. The chain carries TRBV13 and TRBJ2-1; TRBD2 aligns across 10 bases. Germline V gives CDR1 PRHDT, CDR2 FYEKMQ (reference sequence). The CDR3 extends over 17 amino acids. Unmatched junction bases numbered 16, after V lost 4 bases and J lost 10 bases.

This clonotype was seen at least ten times. The gene calls are TRBV7-9 and TRBJ2-1; tentatively, D is TRBD1 or TRBD2 (5 bases each). The CDR3 runs 14 residues. Trimming shortened V by 5 bases and J by 9 bases, and 17 bases separated the two germline ends. In germline, CDR1 is SEHNR, CDR2 FQNEAQ (reference sequence). The CDR3 sequence is CASSVEVVGAEQFF. The CDR3, as DNA: TGTGCCAGCAGCGTAGAGGTGGTCGGGGCTGAGCAGTTCTTC.

This clonotype has only a few counts. The chain links TRBV5-6 to TRBJ2-3, with TRBD1 matching 7 bases. Germline trimming cut 2 bases from V and 1 base from J; bases unmatched to any gene: 1. The CDR3 contains 14 residues. CDR1 is SGHDT, CDR2 YYEEEE, per germline. The CDR3 nucleotides are TGTGCCAGCAGCTTCGGGACAGGCACAGATACGCAGTATTTT. It specifies CASSFGTGTDTQYF.

This clonotype was recorded many times. The chain has TRBV28 and TRBJ1-5; D unclear. Germline V CDR1 and CDR2: MDHEN, SYDVKM. This CDR3 contains 12 residues. Between the trimmed V and J ends, which lost 3 bases and 3 bases, there was a span of 3 bases. The DNA of the CDR3 is TGTGCCAGCAGTTTTTTCAATCAGCCCCAGCATTTT. It specifies CASSFFNQPQHF.

This clonotype showed up many times. The CDR3 region has the DNA TGCAGTGCTAGAGGGGGACAGGGATATGAAAAACTGTTTTTT. Translated, it gives CSARGGQGYEKLFF. This sequence joins TRBV20-1 and TRBJ1-4; 9 nucleotides align to TRBD1. The CDR3 length is 14 residues. V lost 1 base and J lost 6; bases outside the gene matches: 3. The V gene's germline CDR1 is DFQATT and CDR2 SNEGSKA (reference sequence).

This clonotype has at least ten counts. This chain's CDR3 is CATSRDEGETQYF. Written as DNA, the CDR3 is TGTGCCACCAGCAGAGATGAGGGAGAGACCCAGTACTTC. This chain uses TRBV15 with TRBJ2-5, with D perhaps TRBD2 (5 bases). Per the germline V gene, CDR1 is LNHNV and CDR2 is YYDKDF (reference sequence). CDR3 length: 13 residues. Trimming took 0 bases from V and 4 from J, leaving 6 bases between them.

CDR3 nucleotide sequence: TGTGCCAGTACACAGGGATCGAACACCGGGGAGCTGTTTTTT. As protein: CASTQGSNTGELFF. J is TRBJ2-2 and V is TRBV6-1, with a weak D call TRBD1 (6 bases). The ends were cut back, 9 bases at V and 0 bases at J, with 11 bases in the middle. Germline loops: CDR1 MNHNS, CDR2 SASEGT. The CDR3 has 14 residues.

This clonotype was observed at least ten times. The rearrangement joins TRBV28 to TRBJ1-1; 7 bases are a match to TRBD1. The J segment lost 11 bases and the V segment lost 3 bases, leaving 15 bases of the junction unmatched. Germline V gives CDR1 MDHEN, CDR2 SYDVKM. This CDR3 comprises 15 residues. CDR3 DNA sequence: TGTGCCAGCAGTTTTTTAGGGGGCCTAGACCACTACGCTTTCTTT. Its protein is CASSFLGGLDHYAFF.

This clonotype has ten or more counts. The DNA for the CDR3 is TGTGCCAGCAGCTCCGGACAGGTTCCCTACGAGCAGTACTTC. Amino acid sequence: CASSSGQVPYEQYF. The genes are TRBV7-9 and TRBJ2-7, with 7 positions matching TRBD1. The germline CDR1 and CDR2 sequences are SEHNR and FQNEAQ (reference sequence). The V gene end was trimmed by 4 bases and the J gene end by 2 bases; junction bases not matched to a gene: 5. This CDR3 is 14 amino acids long.

This clonotype was detected many times. The chain carries TRBV24-1 and TRBJ2-7; a possible D gene is TRBD1 (5 bases). With 2 bases removed from V and 4 bases from J, the gap between germline ends came to 23 bases. CDR1 and CDR2 (germline): KGHDR, SFDVKD. This CDR3 has 18 amino acids. The CDR3 DNA sequence: TGTGCCACCAGTGATTCGACACTCACCGCAGGGATTGGGTACGAGCAGTACTTC. It specifies CATSDSTLTAGIGYEQYF.

This clonotype occurred many times. The chain carries TRBV28 and TRBJ1-5; D is unresolved. Trimming took off 7 bases at V and 3 bases at J, with 13 bases between the two ends. The CDR3 is 14 residues long. Germline V gene sequence: CDR1 MDHEN, CDR2 SYDVKM. The chain's CDR3 is CASIETSSNQPQHF. The CDR3, as DNA: TGTGCCAGCATCGAGACTTCTTCCAATCAGCCCCAGCATTTT. The whole variable domain, remainder taken from reference TRBV28 and TRBJ1-5, is DVKVTQSSRYLVKRTGEKVFLECVQDMDHENMFWYRQDPGLGLRLIYFSYDVKMKEKGDIPEGYSVSREKKERFSLILESASTNQTSMYLCASIETSSNQPQHFGDGTRLSIL.

As to this clonotype: The junction departs from the called germline gene at one end, perhaps through a read error. The chain has TRBV27 and TRBJ2-7, with 10 bases fitting TRBD1. The CDR3 sequence is 15 residues long. CDR1 is MNHEY, CDR2 SMNVEV, per germline (reference sequence). As DNA, the CDR3 is TGTGCCAGCACCCCACGGGGGGACAGGGGCGTCGAGCGGTACTTC. Its translation: CASTPRGDRGVERYF.